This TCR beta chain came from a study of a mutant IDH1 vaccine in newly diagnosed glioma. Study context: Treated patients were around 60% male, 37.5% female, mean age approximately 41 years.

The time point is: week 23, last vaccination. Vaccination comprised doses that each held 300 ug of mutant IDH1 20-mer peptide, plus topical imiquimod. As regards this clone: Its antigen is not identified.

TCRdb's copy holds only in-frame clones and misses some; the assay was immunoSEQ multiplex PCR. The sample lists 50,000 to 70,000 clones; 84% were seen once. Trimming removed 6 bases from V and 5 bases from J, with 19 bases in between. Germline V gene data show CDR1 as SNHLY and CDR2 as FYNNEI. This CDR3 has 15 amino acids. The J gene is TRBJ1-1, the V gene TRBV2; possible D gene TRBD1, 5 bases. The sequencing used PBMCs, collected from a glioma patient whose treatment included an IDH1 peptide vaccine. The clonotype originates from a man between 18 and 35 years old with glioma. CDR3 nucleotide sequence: TGTGCCAGCAGGGTCCCCCCAGGGCGGAATACTGAAGCTTTCTTT. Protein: CASRVPPGRNTEAFF.